This T cell receptor beta chain stems from a study of siplizumab effects on memory and regulatory T cells. V was shortened by 2 bases and J by 2 bases, with 6 bases between the two germline ends. This CDR3 region has 13 residues. The germline V gene encodes CDR1 SGHNT and CDR2 YENEEA. Details on this clone: The antigen remains unidentified.

The protocol was immunoSEQ multiplex PCR, while the TCRdb copy is restricted to in-frame clones and leaves out a portion. The table includes 99,000 or so clones, approximately 93% detected once. Study outcomes and limitations: The authors could not assign a naive or memory phenotype to roughly 75-95% of proliferating CD4+ or CD8+ clones. Proliferating siplizumab-cultured Tregs lacked confirmed suppressive function. Memory cells seemed less diverse than naive T cells, which also seemed major contributors to the alloresponse.

Sequencing input: Tregs sorted from blood. This TCR was sampled from a human donor in good health. The J gene is TRBJ1-1, the V gene TRBV11-3; unclear D gene. The CDR3 sequence: CASSLHSNTEAFF. DNA for the CDR3: TGTGCCAGCAGCTTACACAGTAACACTGAAGCTTTCTTT. Together with reference TRBV11-3 and TRBJ1-1, the CDR3 gives the full variable domain: EAGVVQSPRYKIIEKKQPVAFWCNPISGHNTLYWYLQNLGQGPELLIRYENEEAVDDSQLPKDRFSAERLKGVDSTLKIQPAELGDSAVYLCASSLHSNTEAFFGQGTRLTVV.